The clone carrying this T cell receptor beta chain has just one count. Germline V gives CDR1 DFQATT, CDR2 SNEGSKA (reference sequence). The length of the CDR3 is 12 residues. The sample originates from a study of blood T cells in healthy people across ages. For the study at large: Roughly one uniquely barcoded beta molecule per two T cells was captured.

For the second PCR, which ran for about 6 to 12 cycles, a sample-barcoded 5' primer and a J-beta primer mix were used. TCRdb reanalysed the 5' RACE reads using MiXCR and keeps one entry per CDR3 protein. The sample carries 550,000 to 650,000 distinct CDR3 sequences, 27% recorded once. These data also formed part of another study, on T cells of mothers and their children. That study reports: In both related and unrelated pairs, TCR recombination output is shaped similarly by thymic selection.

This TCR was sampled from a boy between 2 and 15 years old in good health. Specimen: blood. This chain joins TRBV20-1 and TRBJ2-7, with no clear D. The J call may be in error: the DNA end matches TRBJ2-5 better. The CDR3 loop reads CSPRSLQETQYF. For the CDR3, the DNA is TGCAGTCCCCGATCCTTACAAGAGACCCAGTACTTC.